This TCR beta chain was sequenced during a study of glioma-infiltrating T cells after dendritic cell vaccination. TCRB CDR3 was amplified from 2 ug genomic DNA or less. Amplification used 60 V beta primers and 13 J beta primers. Some clones are missing from TCRdb's copy, which holds only in-frame ones; the method was immunoSEQ multiplex PCR. Found here are 100,000 or so clones, roughly 90% of them singletons; the top ten hold roughly 2.8%. Germline CDR1 is MNHNS and CDR2 is SASEGT. V shed 2 bases and J 6 bases; nucleotides not matched to a gene: 3. CDR3 size: 14 residues. Time point: after dendritic cell vaccination, including at tumor progression/relapse. Isocitrate dehydrogenase mutation was absent in all glioblastoma patients.

J is TRBJ2-1 and V is TRBV6-1; the match to TRBD2 covers 8 bases. This clonotype was sampled from a human donor with glioblastoma. The input for sequencing was blood, taken after dendritic cell vaccination. The CDR3 bases are TGTGCCAGCAGTGAAATAGCGGGAACCAATGAGCAGTTCTTC. Its translation: CASSEIAGTNEQFF.